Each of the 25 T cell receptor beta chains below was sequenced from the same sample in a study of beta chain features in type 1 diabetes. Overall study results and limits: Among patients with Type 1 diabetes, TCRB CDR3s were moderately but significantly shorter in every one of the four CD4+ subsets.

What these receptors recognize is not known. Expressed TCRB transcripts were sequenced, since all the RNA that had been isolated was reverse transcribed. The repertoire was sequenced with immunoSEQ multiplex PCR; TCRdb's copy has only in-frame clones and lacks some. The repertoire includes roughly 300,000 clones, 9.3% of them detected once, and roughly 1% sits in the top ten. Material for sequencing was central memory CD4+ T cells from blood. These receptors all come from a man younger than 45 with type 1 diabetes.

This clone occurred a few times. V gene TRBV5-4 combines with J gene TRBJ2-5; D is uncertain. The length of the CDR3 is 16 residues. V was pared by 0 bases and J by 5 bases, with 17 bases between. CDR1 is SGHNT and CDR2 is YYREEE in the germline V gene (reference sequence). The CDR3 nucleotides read TGTGCCAGCAGCTTGGAATGGGAAAGGTTAGGGGAGACCCAGTACTTC. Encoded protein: CASSLEWERLGETQYF.

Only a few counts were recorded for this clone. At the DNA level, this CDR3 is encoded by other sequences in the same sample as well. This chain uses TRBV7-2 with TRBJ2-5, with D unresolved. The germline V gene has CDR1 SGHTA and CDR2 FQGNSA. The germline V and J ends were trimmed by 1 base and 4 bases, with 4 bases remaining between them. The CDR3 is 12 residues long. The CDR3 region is CASSLGRETQYF. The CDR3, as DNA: TGTGCCAGCAGCTTAGGGCGAGAGACCCAGTACTTC.

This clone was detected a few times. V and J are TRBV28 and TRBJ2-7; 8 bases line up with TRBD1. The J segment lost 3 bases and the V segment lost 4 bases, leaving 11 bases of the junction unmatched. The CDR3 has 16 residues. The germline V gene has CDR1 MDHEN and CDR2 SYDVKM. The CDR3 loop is CASSSFTGTGNYEQYF. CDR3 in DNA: TGTGCCAGCAGTTCGTTTACTGGGACAGGTAACTACGAGCAGTACTTC.

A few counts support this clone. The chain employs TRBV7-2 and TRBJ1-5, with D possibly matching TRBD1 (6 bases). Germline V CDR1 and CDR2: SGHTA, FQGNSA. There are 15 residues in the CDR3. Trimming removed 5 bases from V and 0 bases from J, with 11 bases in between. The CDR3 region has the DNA TGTGCCAGCAGCCATACAGGGTCTAGCAATCAGCCCCAGCATTTT. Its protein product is CASSHTGSSNQPQHF.

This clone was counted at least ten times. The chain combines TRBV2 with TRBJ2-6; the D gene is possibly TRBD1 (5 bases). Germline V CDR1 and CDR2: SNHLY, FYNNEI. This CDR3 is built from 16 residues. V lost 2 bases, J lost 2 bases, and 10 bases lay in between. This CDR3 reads CASSEQAGTGANVLTF. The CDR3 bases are TGTGCCAGCAGTGAACAAGCAGGGACTGGGGCCAACGTCCTGACTTTC.

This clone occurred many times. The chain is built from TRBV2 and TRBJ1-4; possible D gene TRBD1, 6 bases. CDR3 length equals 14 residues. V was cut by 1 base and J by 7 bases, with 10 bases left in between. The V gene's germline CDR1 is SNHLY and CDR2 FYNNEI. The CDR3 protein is CASSEDRDSEKLFF. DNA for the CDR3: TGTGCCAGCAGTGAAGACAGGGATAGTGAAAAACTGTTTTTT. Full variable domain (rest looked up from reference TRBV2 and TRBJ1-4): EPEVTQTPSHQVTQMGQEVILRCVPISNHLYFYWYRQILGQKVEFLVSFYNNEISEKSEIFDDQFSVERPDGSNFTLKIRSTKLEDSAMYFCASSEDRDSEKLFFGSGTQLSVL.

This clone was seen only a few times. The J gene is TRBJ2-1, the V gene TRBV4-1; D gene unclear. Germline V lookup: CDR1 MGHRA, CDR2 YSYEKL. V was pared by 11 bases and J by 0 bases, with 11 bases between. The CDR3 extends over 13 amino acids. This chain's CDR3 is CAYPSPSYNEQFF. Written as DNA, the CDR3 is TGCGCCTACCCCAGCCCCTCCTACAATGAGCAGTTCTTC.

CDR3 protein: CASSSFEGHQETQYF. CDR3 coding DNA: TGTGCCAGCAGCTCTTTTGAGGGTCACCAAGAGACCCAGTACTTC. The chain carries TRBV7-2 and TRBJ2-5; D might be TRBD2 (5 bases). The CDR3 spans 15 residues. Germline CDR1 reads SGHTA; CDR2 reads FQGNSA. V lost 4 bases and J 0 bases, leaving 12 bases between the germline ends.

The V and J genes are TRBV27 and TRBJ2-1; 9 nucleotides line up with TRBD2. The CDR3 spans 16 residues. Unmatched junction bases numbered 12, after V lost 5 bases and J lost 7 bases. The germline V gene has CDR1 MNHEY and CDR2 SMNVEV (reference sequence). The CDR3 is CASSPLGLALVNEQFF. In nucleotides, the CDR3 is TGTGCCAGCAGTCCCCTCGGACTAGCGTTGGTAAATGAGCAGTTCTTC.

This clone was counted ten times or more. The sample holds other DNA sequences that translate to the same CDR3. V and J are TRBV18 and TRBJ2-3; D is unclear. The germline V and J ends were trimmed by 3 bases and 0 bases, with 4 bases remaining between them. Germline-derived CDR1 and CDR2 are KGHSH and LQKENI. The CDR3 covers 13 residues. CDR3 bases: TGTGCCAGCTCACCCCCTAGCACAGATACGCAGTATTTT. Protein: CASSPPSTDTQYF.

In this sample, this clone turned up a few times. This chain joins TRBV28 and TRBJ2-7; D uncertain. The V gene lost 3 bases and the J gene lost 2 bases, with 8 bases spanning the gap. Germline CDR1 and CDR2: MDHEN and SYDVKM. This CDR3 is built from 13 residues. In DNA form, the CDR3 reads TGTGCCAGCAGTTTGAGGTCAGCCTACGAGCAGTACTTC. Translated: CASSLRSAYEQYF. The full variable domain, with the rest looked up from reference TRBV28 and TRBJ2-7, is DVKVTQSSRYLVKRTGEKVFLECVQDMDHENMFWYRQDPGLGLRLIYFSYDVKMKEKGDIPEGYSVSREKKERFSLILESASTNQTSMYLCASSLRSAYEQYFGPGTRLTVT.

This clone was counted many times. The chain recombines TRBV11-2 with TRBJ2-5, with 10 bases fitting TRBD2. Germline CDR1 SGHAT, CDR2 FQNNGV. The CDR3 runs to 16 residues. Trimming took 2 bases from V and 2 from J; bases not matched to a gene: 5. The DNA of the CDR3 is TGTGCCAGCAGCTTAACGGTAGCGGGGGGTCAAGAGACCCAGTACTTC. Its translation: CASSLTVAGGQETQYF.

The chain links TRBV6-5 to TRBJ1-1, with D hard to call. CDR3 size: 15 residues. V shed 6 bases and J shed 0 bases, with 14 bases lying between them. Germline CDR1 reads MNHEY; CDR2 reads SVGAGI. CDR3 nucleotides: TGTGCCAGCAGGACCCCGACCCTGCTGAACACTGAAGCTTTCTTT. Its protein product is CASRTPTLLNTEAFF.

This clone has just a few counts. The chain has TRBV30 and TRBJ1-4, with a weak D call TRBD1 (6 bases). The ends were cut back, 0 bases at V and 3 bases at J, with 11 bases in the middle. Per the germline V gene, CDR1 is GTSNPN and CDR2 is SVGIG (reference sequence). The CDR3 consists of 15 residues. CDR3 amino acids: CAWSVGGLPNEKLFF. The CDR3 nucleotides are TGTGCCTGGAGTGTAGGGGGACTGCCTAATGAAAAACTGTTTTTT.

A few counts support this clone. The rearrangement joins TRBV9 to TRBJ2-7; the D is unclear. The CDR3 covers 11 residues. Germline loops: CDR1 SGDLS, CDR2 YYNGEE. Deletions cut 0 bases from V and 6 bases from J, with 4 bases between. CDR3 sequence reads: CASSVGPEQYF. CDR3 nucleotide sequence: TGTGCCAGCAGCGTAGGTCCCGAGCAGTACTTC.

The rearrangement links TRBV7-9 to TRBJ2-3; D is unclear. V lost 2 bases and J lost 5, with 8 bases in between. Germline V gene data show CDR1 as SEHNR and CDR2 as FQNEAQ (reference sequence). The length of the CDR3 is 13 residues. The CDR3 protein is CASSLLSGDTQYF. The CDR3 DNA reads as TGTGCCAGCAGCTTACTTTCTGGAGATACGCAGTATTTT. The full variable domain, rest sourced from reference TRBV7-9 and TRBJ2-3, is DTGVSQNPRHKITKRGQNVTFRCDPISEHNRLYWYRQTLGQGPEFLTYFQNEAQLEKSRLLSDRFSAERPKGSFSTLEIQRTEQGDSAMYLCASSLLSGDTQYFGPGTRLTVL.

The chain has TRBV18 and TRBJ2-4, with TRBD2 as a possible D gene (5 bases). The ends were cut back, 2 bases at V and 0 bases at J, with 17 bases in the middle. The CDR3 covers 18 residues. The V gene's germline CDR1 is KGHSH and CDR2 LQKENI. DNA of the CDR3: TGTGCCAGCTCACCAAATTCTGCAGTGGCGGGAGCCAAAAACATTCAGTACTTC. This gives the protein CASSPNSAVAGAKNIQYF.

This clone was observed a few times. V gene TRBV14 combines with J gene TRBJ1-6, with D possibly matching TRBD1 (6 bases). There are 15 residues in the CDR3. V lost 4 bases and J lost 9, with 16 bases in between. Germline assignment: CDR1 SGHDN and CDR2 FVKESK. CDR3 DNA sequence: TGTGCCAGCAGCCGGGCCCGGGGGCGCATTTCACCCCTCCACTTT. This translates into CASSRARGRISPLHF.

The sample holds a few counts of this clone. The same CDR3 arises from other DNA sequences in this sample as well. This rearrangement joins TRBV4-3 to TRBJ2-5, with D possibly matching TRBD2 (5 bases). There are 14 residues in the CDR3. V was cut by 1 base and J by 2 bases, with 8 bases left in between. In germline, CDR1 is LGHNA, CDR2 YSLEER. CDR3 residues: CASSQGAGQETQYF. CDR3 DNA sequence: TGCGCCAGCAGCCAAGGGGCGGGTCAAGAGACCCAGTACTTC.

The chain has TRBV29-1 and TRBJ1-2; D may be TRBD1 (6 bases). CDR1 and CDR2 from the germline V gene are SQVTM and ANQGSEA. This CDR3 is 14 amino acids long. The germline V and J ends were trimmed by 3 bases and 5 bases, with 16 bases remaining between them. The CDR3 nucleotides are TGCAGCGTTGAGACCGTGGAGGGGGGTTATGGCTACACCTTC. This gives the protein CSVETVEGGYGYTF.

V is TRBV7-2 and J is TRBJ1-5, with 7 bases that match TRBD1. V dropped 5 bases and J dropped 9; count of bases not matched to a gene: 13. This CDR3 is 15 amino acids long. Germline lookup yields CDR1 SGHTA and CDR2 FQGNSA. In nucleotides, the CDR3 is TGTGCCAGCAGCCCCAGCGGGACAGCCGGCCGGCCCCAGCATTTT. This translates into CASSPSGTAGRPQHF.

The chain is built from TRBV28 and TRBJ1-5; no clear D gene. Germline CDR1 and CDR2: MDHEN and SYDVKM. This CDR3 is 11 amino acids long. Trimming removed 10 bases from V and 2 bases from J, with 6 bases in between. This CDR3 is CATSGNQPQHF. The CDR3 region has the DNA TGTGCCACCTCAGGCAATCAGCCCCAGCATTTT. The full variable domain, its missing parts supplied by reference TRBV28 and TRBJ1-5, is DVKVTQSSRYLVKRTGEKVFLECVQDMDHENMFWYRQDPGLGLRLIYFSYDVKMKEKGDIPEGYSVSREKKERFSLILESASTNQTSMYLCATSGNQPQHFGDGTRLSIL.

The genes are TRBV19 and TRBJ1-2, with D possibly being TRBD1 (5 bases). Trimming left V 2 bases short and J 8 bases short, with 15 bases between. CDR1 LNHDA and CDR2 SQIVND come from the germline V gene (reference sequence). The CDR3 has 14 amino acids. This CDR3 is CASSINQGLRGYTF. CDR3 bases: TGTGCCAGTAGTATAAATCAGGGACTCCGAGGCTACACCTTC.

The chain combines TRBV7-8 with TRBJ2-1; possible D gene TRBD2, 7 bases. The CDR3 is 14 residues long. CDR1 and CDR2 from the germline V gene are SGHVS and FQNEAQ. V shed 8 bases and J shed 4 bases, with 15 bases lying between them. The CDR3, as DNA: TGTGCCAGCGGCAAAGCGGGGACATACAATGAGCAGTTCTTC. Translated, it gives CASGKAGTYNEQFF.

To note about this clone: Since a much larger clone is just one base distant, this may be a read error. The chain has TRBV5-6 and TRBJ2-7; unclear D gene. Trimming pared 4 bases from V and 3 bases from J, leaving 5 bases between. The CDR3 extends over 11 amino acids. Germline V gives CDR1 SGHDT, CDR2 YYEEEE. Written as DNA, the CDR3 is TGTGCCAGCAGCCAAAACTACGAGCAGTACTTC. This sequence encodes CASSQNYEQYF.